The 20 T cell receptor beta chains presented below share a single source sample, sequenced in a study of CD8 T cells in Susac syndrome. About 0.5 to 1 ug RNA was reverse transcribed with random hexamers. Each CDR3 protein is one row after TCRdb ran MiXCR on the immunoSEQ multiplex PCR reads. The table has more than 200,000 distinct CDR3 sequences, about 90% seen once. The sample consisted of CD8+ T cells from PBMCs. Receptors were obtained from a human donor with multiple sclerosis.

This clonotype was seen only once. The chain is built from TRBV7-9 and TRBJ1-2; TRBD1 might be the D (6 bases). Trimming took off 2 bases at V and 0 bases at J, with 13 bases between the two ends. The CDR3 is made up of 16 amino acids. CDR1 SEHNR and CDR2 FQNEAQ come from the germline V gene (reference sequence). Here the CDR3 reads CASSLPLTGSNYGYTF. DNA for the CDR3: TGTGCCAGCAGCTTACCTTTGACAGGCTCTAACTATGGCTACACCTTC.

This clonotype occurred once. The genes are TRBV28 and TRBJ1-1, with D maybe TRBD1 (6 bases). Looked up from germline, CDR1 is MDHEN and CDR2 is SYDVKM. The ends were cut back, 4 bases at V and 4 bases at J, with 13 bases in the middle. The CDR3 has 14 residues. The chain's CDR3 is CASSSYRESTEAFF. CDR3 nucleotides: TGTGCCAGCAGTTCCTACAGGGAATCCACTGAAGCTTTCTTT.

The V gene is TRBV7-9, the J gene TRBJ2-3; D is unclear. Germline V gives CDR1 SEHNR, CDR2 FQNEAQ (reference sequence). V was clipped by 3 bases and J by 2 bases, with 9 bases between them. This CDR3 contains 14 residues. The CDR3 sequence is CASSFSTHTDTQYF. The CDR3 nucleotides are TGTGCCAGCAGCTTTAGCACACACACAGATACGCAGTATTTT. Drawing the rest from reference TRBV7-9 and TRBJ2-3, the complete variable domain is DTGVSQNPRHKITKRGQNVTFRCDPISEHNRLYWYRQTLGQGPEFLTYFQNEAQLEKSRLLSDRFSAERPKGSFSTLEIQRTEQGDSAMYLCASSFSTHTDTQYFGPGTRLTVL.

The chain couples TRBV5-4 to TRBJ2-5, with D perhaps TRBD2 (7 bases). The V gene's germline CDR1 is SGHNT and CDR2 YYREEE (reference sequence). Between the trimmed V and J ends, which lost 0 bases and 5 bases, there was a span of 11 bases. The CDR3 extends over 14 amino acids. CDR3 amino acids: CASSLGTRGETQYF. CDR3 DNA sequence: TGTGCCAGCAGCTTGGGGACTAGGGGGGAGACCCAGTACTTC.

This clonotype has a single count. This chain uses TRBV19 with TRBJ2-1; D is unresolved. Germline CDR1 is LNHDA and CDR2 is SQIVND (reference sequence). With 5 bases removed from V and 1 base from J, the gap between germline ends came to 12 bases. The CDR3 extends over 15 amino acids. Here the CDR3 reads CASSRVGGSYNEQFF. The CDR3 DNA reads as TGTGCCAGTAGTCGGGTTGGTGGGTCCTACAATGAGCAGTTCTTC.

The CDR3 DNA is TGCAGTGCAATTAATAGGGCCGGAAAAACCGGGGAGCTGTTTTTT. This gives the protein CSAINRAGKTGELFF. The V gene is TRBV20-1, the J gene TRBJ2-2; no clear D gene. CDR3 length: 15 residues. Trimming removed 6 bases from V and 5 bases from J, with 19 bases in between. The V gene's germline CDR1 is DFQATT and CDR2 SNEGSKA (reference sequence).

The chain uses TRBV19 and TRBJ2-7; D tentatively reads TRBD1 or TRBD2 (5 bases each). Deletions cut 1 base from V and 6 bases from J, with 10 bases between. Germline assignment: CDR1 LNHDA and CDR2 SQIVND (reference sequence). The CDR3 is 13 amino acids. CDR3 residues: CASSIVRGSEQYF. Here the CDR3 DNA reads TGTGCCAGTAGTATAGTGAGGGGAAGCGAGCAGTACTTC. Drawing the rest from reference TRBV19 and TRBJ2-7, the complete variable domain is DGGITQSPKYLFRKEGQNVTLSCEQNLNHDAMYWYRQDPGQGLRLIYYSQIVNDFQKGDIAEGYSVSREKKESFPLTVTSAQKNPTAFYLCASSIVRGSEQYFGPGTRLTVT.

The rearrangement joins TRBV4-3 to TRBJ2-3; no clear D gene. This CDR3 has 15 residues. Germline V lookup: CDR1 LGHNA, CDR2 YSLEER. V lost 0 bases to trimming and J lost 0 bases, with 7 bases between them. In DNA form, the CDR3 reads TGCGCCAGCAGCCAAGAAAGGGCTAGCACAGATACGCAGTATTTT. Translated: CASSQERASTDTQYF.

The V gene is TRBV6-1, the J gene TRBJ2-5, with D possibly being TRBD1 or TRBD2 (6 bases each). The CDR3 loop spans 17 amino acids. The V end was cut by 4 bases, the J end by 4 bases, with 22 bases between. Germline V gene sequence: CDR1 MNHNS, CDR2 SASEGT. CDR3 coding DNA: TGTGCCAGCAGTGGGTATACGACGGGGGCCGCTCGAGAGACCCAGTACTTC. It yields the protein CASSGYTTGAARETQYF.

The genes are TRBV9 and TRBJ2-1; a possible D gene is TRBD2 (5 bases). The CDR3 loop spans 14 amino acids. Trimming removed 0 bases from V and 7 bases from J, with 11 bases in between. Germline V gene sequence: CDR1 SGDLS, CDR2 YYNGEE. As DNA, the CDR3 is TGTGCCAGCAGCGTAGCGGGAACTCAAAATGAGCAGTTCTTC. This gives the protein CASSVAGTQNEQFF.

This clonotype appeared once. The chain links TRBV20-1 to TRBJ1-4, with no clear D. Germline loops: CDR1 DFQATT, CDR2 SNEGSKA (reference sequence). The CDR3 is made up of 11 amino acids. V lost 3 bases to trimming and J lost 5 bases, with 4 bases between them. This CDR3 is CSARRNEKLFF. CDR3 DNA: TGCAGTGCTAGGCGAAATGAAAAACTGTTTTTT.

The chain recombines TRBV5-4 with TRBJ1-6; 8 bases match TRBD1. This CDR3 is 15 amino acids long. Unmatched junction bases numbered 4, after V lost 0 bases and J lost 8 bases. Germline V gene data show CDR1 as SGHNT and CDR2 as YYREEE (reference sequence). CDR3 nucleotides: TGTGCCAGCAGCTTGGCGGACAGGGTGGATTCACCCCTCCACTTT. This encodes CASSLADRVDSPLHF. Variable domain in full (rest from reference TRBV5-4 and TRBJ1-6): ETGVTQSPTHLIKTRGQQVTLRCSSQSGHNTVSWYQQALGQGPQFIFQYYREEENGRGNFPPRFSGLQFPNYSSELNVNALELDDSALYLCASSLADRVDSPLHFGNGTRLTVT.

This CDR3 reads CASSYMVPSGANVLTF. CDR3 DNA sequence: TGTGCCAGCAGCTATATGGTCCCCTCTGGGGCCAACGTCCTGACTTTC. The chain has TRBV7-9 and TRBJ2-6; D remains ambiguous. Trimming removed 4 bases from V and 0 bases from J, with 10 bases in between. Germline CDR1 and CDR2: SEHNR and FQNEAQ (reference sequence). This CDR3 contains 16 residues.

V usage is TRBV9 and J usage is TRBJ1-2; D is uncertain. The V gene's germline CDR1 is SGDLS and CDR2 YYNGEE. This CDR3 region has 15 residues. V was trimmed by 3 bases and J by 1 base, leaving 13 bases between them. The CDR3 protein is CASSEGGRLNYGYTF. CDR3 in DNA: TGTGCCAGCAGCGAGGGAGGACGGCTTAACTATGGCTACACCTTC.

This chain joins TRBV19 and TRBJ2-1; D may be TRBD2 (5 bases). CDR1 and CDR2 from the germline V gene are LNHDA and SQIVND (reference sequence). V was pared by 9 bases and J by 5 bases, with 17 bases between. The CDR3 runs to 14 residues. In DNA form, the CDR3 reads TGTGCCAGCCTGCGGGCGGGTTACGACAATGAGCAGTTCTTC. This codes for CASLRAGYDNEQFF.

This chain links TRBV10-1 with TRBJ2-1, with D uncertain. Germline CDR1 reads WNHNN; CDR2 reads SYGVQD (reference sequence). The length of the CDR3 is 13 residues. The V end was cut by 2 bases, the J end by 11 bases, with 13 bases between. Here the CDR3 DNA reads TGCGCCAGCAGTGAGGAACGGGCCATAAAGCAGTTCTTC. It encodes CASSEERAIKQFF.

The chain links TRBV15 to TRBJ1-4, with 7 bases lining up with TRBD1. J lost 3 bases, V lost 6 bases, and 7 bases had no gene match. CDR1 is LNHNV, CDR2 YYDKDF, per germline (reference sequence). This CDR3 region has 15 residues. As DNA, the CDR3 is TGTGCCACCAGAGCGACAGGGCCTTCTAATGAAAAACTGTTTTTT. It is translated as CATRATGPSNEKLFF.

V is TRBV2 and J is TRBJ2-1; D ambiguous. Trimming took 7 bases from V and 5 from J, leaving 6 bases between them. This CDR3 spans 11 amino acids. Germline CDR1 SNHLY, CDR2 FYNNEI. As DNA, the CDR3 is TGTGCCAGCATCGTACACAATGAGCAGTTCTTC. The encoded protein is CASIVHNEQFF.

The chain employs TRBV11-2 and TRBJ2-1; the match to TRBD1 covers 7 bases. The CDR3 loop spans 15 amino acids. With V trimmed by 0 bases and J by 4 bases, 3 bases remained unmatched. Germline V gene sequence: CDR1 SGHAT, CDR2 FQNNGV. CDR3 region: CASSLEAGGYNEQFF. The CDR3 DNA follows: TGTGCCAGCAGCTTAGAGGCAGGGGGATACAATGAGCAGTTCTTC.

DNA of the CDR3: TGTGCCAGCAGTACTTATCCCACAGATACGCAGTATTTT. It specifies CASSTYPTDTQYF. The chain has TRBV6-5 and TRBJ2-3; D call uncertain. In germline, CDR1 is MNHEY, CDR2 SVGAGI. This CDR3 region has 13 residues. The ends were cut back, 5 bases at V and 2 bases at J, with 8 bases in the middle.